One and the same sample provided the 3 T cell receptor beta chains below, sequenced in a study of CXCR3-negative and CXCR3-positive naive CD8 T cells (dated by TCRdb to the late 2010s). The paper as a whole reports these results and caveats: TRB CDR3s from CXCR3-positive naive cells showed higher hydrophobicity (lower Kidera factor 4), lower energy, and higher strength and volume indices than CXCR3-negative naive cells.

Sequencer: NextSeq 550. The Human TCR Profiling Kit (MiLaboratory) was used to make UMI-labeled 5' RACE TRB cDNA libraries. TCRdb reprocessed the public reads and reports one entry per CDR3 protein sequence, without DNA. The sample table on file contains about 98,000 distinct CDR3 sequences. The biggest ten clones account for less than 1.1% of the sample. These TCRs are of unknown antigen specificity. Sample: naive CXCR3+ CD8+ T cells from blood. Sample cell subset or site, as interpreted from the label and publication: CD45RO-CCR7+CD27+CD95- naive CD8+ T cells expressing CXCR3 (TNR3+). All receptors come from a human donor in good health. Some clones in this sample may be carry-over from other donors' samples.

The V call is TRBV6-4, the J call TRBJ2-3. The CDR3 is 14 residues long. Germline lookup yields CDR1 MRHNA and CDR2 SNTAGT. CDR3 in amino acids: CASSDQDDTDTQYF.

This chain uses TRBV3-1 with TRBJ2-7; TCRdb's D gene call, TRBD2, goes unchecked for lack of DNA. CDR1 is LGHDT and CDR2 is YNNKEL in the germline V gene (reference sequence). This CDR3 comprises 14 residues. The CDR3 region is CASSQGVPYYEQYF.

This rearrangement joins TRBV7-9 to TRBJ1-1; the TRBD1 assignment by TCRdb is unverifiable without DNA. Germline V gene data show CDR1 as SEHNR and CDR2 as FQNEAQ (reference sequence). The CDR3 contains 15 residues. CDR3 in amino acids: CASSLVGQLNTEAFF.